Presented here are 20 T cell receptor beta chains from one specimen sequenced in a study of neoadjuvant anti-PD-1 for oral cavity cancer. Produced via immunoSEQ multiplex PCR; TCRdb's table is partial and in-frame only. The sample includes about 13,000 clones, 73% of them seen just once. The sequences come from PBMCs, collected before nivolumab (anti-PD-1) treatment. The receptors come from a person aged 35-79 years with oral cavity squamous cell carcinoma.

The V gene is TRBV9, the J gene TRBJ2-7, with a tentative D call TRBD2 (6 bases). Looked up from germline, CDR1 is SGDLS and CDR2 is YYNGEE. V was shortened by 3 bases and J by 2 bases, with 9 bases between the two germline ends. The CDR3 contains 13 residues. The CDR3 reads CASSGSGTYEQYF. The CDR3 DNA sequence: TGTGCCAGCAGCGGTAGCGGAACCTACGAGCAGTACTTC.

The J gene is TRBJ1-1, the V gene TRBV6-1; D not certain. The germline V and J ends were trimmed by 7 bases and 1 base, with 16 bases remaining between them. This CDR3 has 15 amino acids. Germline assignment: CDR1 MNHNS and CDR2 SASEGT. The CDR3 here is CASKPIANRNTEAFF. The CDR3 bases are TGTGCCAGCAAACCCATAGCTAACAGGAACACTGAAGCTTTCTTT.

V and J are TRBV30 and TRBJ1-6; D perhaps matches TRBD1 (6 bases). V gave up 2 bases and J gave up 3 bases, with 14 bases separating them. The V gene's germline CDR1 is GTSNPN and CDR2 SVGIG (reference sequence). The CDR3 covers 16 residues. The CDR3 DNA sequence: TGTGCCTGGAGTTTCCCCGGGACACACTATAATTCACCCCTCCACTTT. Translation gives CAWSFPGTHYNSPLHF.

Concerning this clone: The junction does not match germline at one end; this may be a read error. J is TRBJ2-5 and V is TRBV7-7; D is perhaps TRBD1 or TRBD2 (7 bases each). CDR1 SSHAT and CDR2 FNYEAQ come from the germline V gene (reference sequence). This CDR3 spans 13 amino acids. CDR3 loop: CASSRQGGETQYF. Here the CDR3 DNA reads TGTGCTAGCAGCAGACAGGGAGGGGAGACCCAGTACTTC.

The chain has TRBV5-1 and TRBJ2-3, with D uncertain. V shed 1 base and J shed 5 bases, with 14 bases lying between them. The CDR3 length is 15 residues. CDR1 and CDR2 from the germline V gene are SGHRS and YFSETQ. CDR3 in amino acids: CASSLTGQLGDTQYF. The CDR3 coding sequence is TGCGCCAGCAGCTTGACGGGCCAACTGGGAGATACGCAGTATTTT. Full variable domain (missing parts from reference TRBV5-1 and TRBJ2-3): KAGVTQTPRYLIKTRGQQVTLSCSPISGHRSVSWYQQTPGQGLQFLFEYFSETQRNKGNFPGRFSGRQFSNSRSEMNVSTLELGDSALYLCASSLTGQLGDTQYFGPGTRLTVL.

In this sample, this clone is large. J is TRBJ2-7 and V is TRBV9; 9 bases fit TRBD1. The V gene end was trimmed by 5 bases and the J gene end by 1 base; junction bases not matched to a gene: 4. This CDR3 has 14 residues. CDR1 SGDLS and CDR2 YYNGEE come from the germline V gene. The CDR3 loop is CASSTGGASYEQYF. In DNA, the CDR3 is TGTGCCAGCAGTACAGGGGGCGCATCCTACGAGCAGTACTTC.

The gene calls are TRBV29-1 and TRBJ1-2, with no clear D. Germline loops: CDR1 SQVTM, CDR2 ANQGSEA. Trimming took 0 bases from V and 4 from J, leaving 15 bases between them. The CDR3 extends over 15 amino acids. The CDR3 sequence is CSVEDRHTLGYGYTF. The CDR3 DNA reads TGCAGCGTTGAAGACCGACACACCCTTGGCTATGGCTACACCTTC.

This chain uses TRBV2 with TRBJ1-4; TRBD1 agrees at 8 bases. CDR1 is SNHLY, CDR2 FYNNEI, per germline. Trimming at V came to 5 bases and at J to 7 bases, leaving 6 bases not matched to a gene. This CDR3 has 14 amino acids. CDR3 in DNA: TGTGCCAGCAGTAGACAGGGGTCGGGTGAAAAACTGTTTTTT. Translation gives CASSRQGSGEKLFF.

CDR3 sequence: CASKTQGAYEQYF. The CDR3 nucleotides are TGTGCCAGCAAGACACAGGGGGCCTACGAGCAGTACTTC. The chain joins TRBV11-2 to TRBJ2-7; 8 bases agree with TRBD1. The germline CDR1 and CDR2 sequences are SGHAT and FQNNGV. The CDR3 is 13 residues long. The V gene end was trimmed by 7 bases and the J gene end by 2 bases; junction bases not matched to a gene: 4.

This clone was seen a few times. The gene calls are TRBV2 and TRBJ1-6; TRBD1 agrees at 10 bases. With V trimmed by 3 bases and J by 9 bases, 5 bases remained unmatched. The CDR3 is made up of 15 amino acids. The germline V gene encodes CDR1 SNHLY and CDR2 FYNNEI. CDR3: CASSDDRGQISPLHF. The CDR3, as DNA: TGTGCCAGCAGTGACGACAGGGGGCAGATTTCACCCCTCCACTTT.

The rearrangement uses TRBV11-2 and TRBJ1-1; D call uncertain. Germline V gene lookup returns CDR1 SGHAT and CDR2 FQNNGV. V lost 3 bases, J lost 1 base, and 9 bases lay in between. The CDR3 length is 14 residues. CDR3 amino acids: CASSFSGSNTEAFF. CDR3 DNA: TGTGCCAGCAGCTTTTCGGGATCGAACACTGAAGCTTTCTTT.

V gene TRBV6-5 combines with J gene TRBJ2-7; D is possibly TRBD2 (5 bases). Trimming removed 7 bases at V and 0 bases at J, with 10 bases between. CDR3 length: 13 amino acids. Germline CDR1 reads MNHEY; CDR2 reads SVGAGI. CDR3 nucleotides: TGTGCCAGCACTACCCGGGACTCCTACGAGCAGTACTTC. It translates to CASTTRDSYEQYF.

There are a few counts of this clone. This sequence joins TRBV4-2 and TRBJ2-1, with a tentative D call TRBD2 (5 bases). The CDR3 loop spans 15 amino acids. Germline loops: CDR1 LGHNA, CDR2 YNFKEQ. V was trimmed by 1 base and J by 9 bases, leaving 16 bases between them. The DNA of the CDR3 is TGTGCCAGCAGCCAAGGGACTCGCGTTCGGGTTGAGCAGTTCTTC. The encoded protein is CASSQGTRVRVEQFF.

This clone was seen a single time. This chain links TRBV4-1 with TRBJ2-4; D may be TRBD2 (5 bases). V shed 1 base and J shed 7 bases, with 17 bases lying between them. CDR1 is MGHRA and CDR2 is YSYEKL in the germline V gene. The CDR3 runs 16 residues. CDR3 sequence reads: CASSQVFRELGNIQYF. CDR3 DNA sequence: TGCGCCAGCAGCCAAGTTTTTCGGGAACTAGGGAACATTCAGTACTTC.

This clone was counted between two and nine times. V and J are TRBV19 and TRBJ1-5; TRBD1 might be the D (5 bases). V was shortened by 8 bases and J by 7 bases, with 18 bases between the two germline ends. The CDR3 extends over 14 amino acids. Germline V gene data show CDR1 as LNHDA and CDR2 as SQIVND (reference sequence). The CDR3 here is CASHRTSERQPQHF. The CDR3, as DNA: TGTGCCAGTCACAGGACTTCGGAGAGGCAGCCCCAGCATTTT.

This chain connects TRBV6-6 to TRBJ2-7; maybe TRBD1 (5 bases). With 2 bases removed from V and 1 base from J, the gap between germline ends came to 6 bases. This CDR3 comprises 13 residues. Germline assignment: CDR1 MNHNY and CDR2 SVGAGI (reference sequence). CDR3 nucleotides: TGTGCCAGCAGTTACGACAGATCCTACGAGCAGTACTTC. It encodes CASSYDRSYEQYF.

The genes are TRBV19 and TRBJ1-2, with D possibly matching TRBD1 (6 bases). The CDR3 spans 15 residues. V lost 2 bases to trimming and J lost 3 bases, with 13 bases between them. The germline gives CDR1 LNHDA, CDR2 SQIVND (reference sequence). In nucleotides, the CDR3 is TGTGCCAGTAGTATATTGAGGGGGACCTACTATGGCTACACCTTC. Translated: CASSILRGTYYGYTF.

The chain has TRBV30 and TRBJ2-7; TRBD2 might be the D (5 bases). The V gene lost 4 bases and the J gene lost 3 bases, with 13 bases spanning the gap. Germline V CDR1 and CDR2: GTSNPN, SVGIG (reference sequence). The CDR3 is 13 residues long. CDR3 bases: TGTGCCTGGAAGGCGGGCAGACTCTACGAGCAGTACTTC. This translates into CAWKAGRLYEQYF.

This chain connects TRBV6-1 to TRBJ1-2; 9 bases align to TRBD1. CDR1 is MNHNS, CDR2 SASEGT, per germline. V dropped 3 bases and J dropped 11; count of bases not matched to a gene: 7. The CDR3 is made up of 13 amino acids. The CDR3 spells CASSEMTGGEYTF. The CDR3 nucleotides are TGTGCCAGCAGTGAGATGACAGGGGGGGAGTACACCTTC.

The chain combines TRBV7-9 with TRBJ1-1; no clear D. There are 14 residues in the CDR3. Trimming removed 1 base at V and 1 base at J, with 7 bases between. Looked up from germline, CDR1 is SEHNR and CDR2 is FQNEAQ (reference sequence). As DNA, the CDR3 is TGTGCCAGCAGCTTAGGAGGTCAGAACACTGAAGCTTTCTTT. The encoded protein is CASSLGGQNTEAFF.